This paragraph covers one T cell receptor beta chain sequence. As originally analysed: From reference gene primer amplification, estimates of nucleated cell counts were derived. The table came from immunoSEQ multiplex PCR; TCRdb's copy has only in-frame clones and leaves some out. That table furnishes V, J and clone size, whereas the DNA furnished D and trimming. The sample carries approximately 110,000 clones, 70% to 80% recorded once. V was clipped by 1 base and J by 4 bases, with 16 bases between them. This CDR3 comprises 16 residues. The V gene's germline CDR1 is LNHNV and CDR2 YYDKDF (reference sequence). The source of the sample is a study of blood T cell repertoires in COVID-19. On the study more broadly: Samples of COVID-19 (acute and convalescent) were obtained from the United States, Italy and Spain. T cells, B-cell-depleted T cells, or PBMCs provided the cDNA or gDNA that served as material.

V is TRBV15 and J is TRBJ1-2; D is perhaps TRBD1 (6 bases). Sequenced: peripheral blood. The TCR sequence derives from a man aged 65-85 years with active or convalescent COVID-19. The chain's CDR3 is CATSRVPPDRVYGYTF. The CDR3 DNA follows: TGTGCCACCAGCAGAGTCCCCCCGGACAGAGTCTATGGCTACACCTTC.